Presented here are 16 T cell receptor beta chains from one specimen sequenced in a study of blood T cells in healthy people across ages. PCR was performed a second time for about 7 to 12 cycles using a sample-barcoded 5' primer and a J-beta primer mix. Via MiXCR, TCRdb re-called the 5' RACE reads, giving one row per CDR3 protein. The top ten hold over 20% of the sample, which has 910,000 or so distinct CDR3 sequences, roughly 51% seen once. The sequencing input was blood. These receptors all stem from a woman aged 60-75 years in good health.

The genes are TRBV28 and TRBJ2-1; unclear D gene. The CDR3 extends over 11 amino acids. Germline lookup yields CDR1 MDHEN and CDR2 SYDVKM. Trimming pared 5 bases from V and 12 bases from J, leaving 11 bases between. As DNA, the CDR3 is TGTGCCAGCAGTCAGGCAAGTGGGCAGTTCTTC. Translated, it gives CASSQASGQFF.

This clonotype was picked up a small number of times. This chain links TRBV27 with TRBJ2-3; D unresolved. This CDR3 is built from 13 residues. Deletions cut 5 bases from V and 6 bases from J, with 12 bases between. CDR1 is MNHEY and CDR2 is SMNVEV in the germline V gene (reference sequence). CDR3 residues: CASSVVGFDTQYF. In DNA form, the CDR3 reads TGTGCCAGCAGTGTGGTGGGCTTCGATACGCAGTATTTT.

The V and J genes are TRBV6-6 and TRBJ1-2; no definite D call. The CDR3 sequence is 16 residues long. Germline lookup yields CDR1 MNHNY and CDR2 SVGAGI (reference sequence). The V and J ends lost 4 bases and 4 bases respectively, with 19 bases between them. The CDR3 region is CASSSELEIMVYGYTF. CDR3 in DNA: TGTGCCAGCAGTTCGGAATTGGAGATCATGGTCTATGGCTACACCTTC.

This clonotype was detected only a few times. The rearrangement joins TRBV28 to TRBJ2-7; TRBD2 aligns across 11 bases. V lost 8 bases and J lost 6; bases outside the gene matches: 21. The CDR3 is made up of 18 amino acids. CDR1 and CDR2 from the germline V gene are MDHEN and SYDVKM. The CDR3 spells CASRNTIMAGLAGGEQYF. The CDR3 nucleotides read TGTGCCAGCCGGAACACTATCATGGCCGGACTAGCGGGTGGCGAGCAGTACTTC.

This clonotype was counted between two and nine times. Written as DNA, the CDR3 is TGTGCCAGCTCTCGGGAAATAGCCCAGGGTGGAGAGACCCAGTACTTC. Translation gives CASSREIAQGGETQYF. The J gene is TRBJ2-5, the V gene TRBV6-1; D may match TRBD1 or TRBD2 (5 bases each). The germline V gene has CDR1 MNHNS and CDR2 SASEGT. The V end lost 8 bases, the J end lost 4 bases, and 23 bases lay between the germline ends. The CDR3 contains 16 residues.

The chain's CDR3 is CASSLRDYSGQYF. The CDR3 bases are TGCGCCAGCAGCCTTCGGGACTACTCCGGGCAGTACTTC. The chain is built from TRBV5-1 and TRBJ2-4, with 7 bases that match TRBD2. V shed 4 bases, J shed 13 bases, and the junction held 11 bases outside the gene matches. The CDR3 spans 13 residues. From germline, CDR1 is SGHRS and CDR2 YFSETQ.

This clonotype was observed a handful of times. The chain joins TRBV27 to TRBJ2-3, with 9 bases identical to TRBD2. The germline gives CDR1 MNHEY, CDR2 SMNVEV (reference sequence). J was trimmed by 3 bases and V by 0 bases; bases with no gene match: 4. The length of the CDR3 is 16 residues. The CDR3 here is CASSLSGTSSTDTQYF. CDR3 sequence (DNA): TGTGCCAGCAGTTTATCCGGGACTAGCAGTACAGATACGCAGTATTTT.

This clonotype was recorded a few times. The rearrangement uses TRBV28 and TRBJ2-7; 10 positions match TRBD2. The CDR3 is made up of 17 amino acids. Germline V CDR1 and CDR2: MDHEN, SYDVKM. With 5 bases clipped from V and 4 bases from J, the junction kept 14 bases outside the gene matches. In DNA, the CDR3 is TGTGCCAGCAGTCCCATGGGGGTCCTAGCGGGAGCGTACGAGCAGTACTTC. It yields the protein CASSPMGVLAGAYEQYF.

This CDR3 is CASSFSGLKETQYF. As DNA, the CDR3 is TGTGCCAGCAGTTTTTCTGGACTTAAAGAGACCCAGTACTTC. The rearrangement uses TRBV28 and TRBJ2-5; maybe TRBD2 (5 bases). Germline CDR1 MDHEN, CDR2 SYDVKM. V lost 3 bases and J lost 3, with 11 bases in between. The CDR3 covers 14 residues.

The CDR3 sequence is CASRREDRGNQPQHF. DNA of the CDR3: TGTGCCAGCAGGCGAGAGGACAGGGGCAATCAGCCCCAGCATTTT. V usage is TRBV6-2 or TRBV6-3 and J usage is TRBJ1-5; 8 nucleotides align to TRBD1. Losses at the gene ends were 6 bases for V and 2 bases for J; bases not matched to a gene: 6. There are 15 residues in the CDR3. Germline V gene lookup returns CDR1 MNHEY and CDR2 SVGEGT.

In regard to this clonotype: Germline and junction disagree at one end, which may indicate a read error. CDR3 loop: CTSSVGQLYEQYF. In DNA form, the CDR3 reads TGCACCAGCAGCGTGGGACAGCTCTACGAGCAGTACTTC. V gene TRBV5-1 combines with J gene TRBJ2-5; 7 nucleotides align to TRBD1. TRBJ2-7 explains the end of the DNA better; the J call may be wrong. Germline-derived CDR1 and CDR2 are SGHRS and YFSETQ. The CDR3 length is 13 residues.

Remarks on this clonotype: An end of the junction differs from the germline gene, which may be a read error. V is TRBV20-1 and J is TRBJ2-3, with D perhaps assigned TRBD1 or TRBD2 (6 bases each). This CDR3 is built from 14 residues. The germline CDR1 and CDR2 sequences are DFQATT and SNEGSKA (reference sequence). This CDR3 reads CSASRGGDTDAQYF. The CDR3 coding sequence is TGCAGTGCTAGCAGGGGCGGGGACACAGATGCGCAGTATTTT.

The rearrangement uses TRBV15 and TRBJ1-2; 7 bases map to TRBD1. This CDR3 region has 13 residues. Losses at the gene ends were 3 bases for V and 2 bases for J; bases not matched to a gene: 0. The V gene's germline CDR1 is LNHNV and CDR2 YYDKDF (reference sequence). DNA for the CDR3: TGTGCCACCAGCAGGACAGGGAACTATGGCTACACCTTC. Its translation is CATSRTGNYGYTF.

This clonotype was seen more than once but under ten times. The CDR3 is CASSPTANQETQYF. The DNA of the CDR3 is TGCGCCAGCAGCCCTACAGCAAACCAAGAGACCCAGTACTTC. V is TRBV4-1 and J is TRBJ2-5; D call uncertain. Trimming took off 4 bases at V and 0 bases at J, with 9 bases between the two ends. Germline V gene data show CDR1 as MGHRA and CDR2 as YSYEKL. CDR3 length: 14 amino acids.

This clonotype was detected ten times or more. V gene TRBV12-3 or TRBV12-4 combines with J gene TRBJ2-5, with 7 bases that match TRBD1. Germline trimming cut 6 bases from V and 9 bases from J; bases unmatched to any gene: 16. The CDR3 loop spans 15 amino acids. The CDR3, as DNA: TGTGCCAGCAGGCAAACACAGGGGCCAGCTAGGGCCCAGTACTTC. Amino acids: CASRQTQGPARAQYF.

The chain has TRBV7-2 and TRBJ2-5; TRBD2 agrees at 7 bases. V shed 5 bases, J shed 5 bases, and the junction held 8 bases outside the gene matches. CDR3 size: 14 residues. The germline V gene has CDR1 SGHTA and CDR2 FQGNSA. The DNA of the CDR3 is TGTGCCAGCAGCAGAGAGCCGGGAGGTGAGACCCAGTACTTC. Protein: CASSREPGGETQYF.